A single sample gave rise to the 21 T cell receptor beta chains below, sequenced in a study of T cell repertoires in cytomegalovirus infection. The antigens for these receptors are not known. TCRdb independently ran MiXCR on the reads; one entry per CDR3 protein. The sample holds approximately 730,000 distinct CDR3 sequences, around 31% seen once. The source material was cultured PBMCs, sampled from culture after CMV antigen stimulation. The receptors were sampled from a human donor in good health (CMV status not recorded). Some clones in this sample may be carry-over from other donors' samples.

In its sample, this clonotype was seen a few times. This chain links TRBV6-1 with TRBJ1-2; D unclear. Germline CDR1 is MNHNS and CDR2 is SASEGT. V was trimmed by 3 bases and J by 3 bases, leaving 14 bases between them. This CDR3 is built from 15 residues. DNA of the CDR3: TGTGCCAGCAGTGACACGGTGGCAGTCGACTATGGCTACACCTTC. Amino acids: CASSDTVAVDYGYTF.

This clonotype was seen more than once but under ten times. The V and J genes are TRBV12-5 and TRBJ2-1, with no clear D. Germline V gene data show CDR1 as LGHNT and CDR2 as FRNRAP. The CDR3 has 12 amino acids. Trimming took 5 bases from V and 7 from J, leaving 9 bases between them. In DNA form, the CDR3 reads TGTGCTAGTGGTCCCGGGCGGAATGAGCAGTTCTTC. Translating gives CASGPGRNEQFF.

The chain employs TRBV7-2 and TRBJ1-5; D possibly corresponds to TRBD1 (5 bases). The CDR3 is 15 amino acids. The V gene lost 5 bases and the J gene lost 9 bases, with 20 bases spanning the gap. Germline V lookup: CDR1 SGHTA, CDR2 FQGNSA. This CDR3 reads CASSGQPRGDTPQHF. The CDR3 DNA sequence: TGTGCCAGCAGCGGGCAGCCAAGGGGTGATACGCCCCAGCATTTT.

The chain uses TRBV12-3 or TRBV12-4 and TRBJ2-3, with a possible D match to TRBD1 (6 bases). Trimming took 8 bases from V and 2 from J, leaving 11 bases between them. The CDR3 totals 13 residues. CDR3 bases: TGTGCCAGCTGGGACATTCTCACAGATACGCAGTATTTT. Protein sequence: CASWDILTDTQYF.

The sample holds a few counts of this clonotype. The gene calls are TRBV10-3 and TRBJ2-7; TRBD1 is a possible D gene (6 bases). V lost 7 bases, J lost 1 base, and 14 bases lay in between. Germline V CDR1 and CDR2: ENHRY, SYGVKD. CDR3 length equals 14 residues. The CDR3 sequence is CAITDKTGSYEQYF. The CDR3 nucleotides read TGTGCCATCACTGACAAGACAGGTTCCTACGAGCAGTACTTC.

This clonotype was recorded a few times. Sequence at one end of the junction differs from germline and may be a read error. This rearrangement joins TRBV7-2 to TRBJ1-2, with D unresolved. The CDR3 has 12 amino acids. Germline V lookup: CDR1 SGHTA, CDR2 FQGNSA. CDR3 residues: CASSLTRTSNSF. In nucleotides, the CDR3 is TGTGCCAGCAGCCTAACCCGGACCAGCAACTCCTTC.

This clonotype was picked up many times. V gene TRBV7-2 combines with J gene TRBJ2-6, with TRBD2 matching 10 bases. V was clipped by 3 bases and J by 0 bases; unmatched bases: 2. The CDR3 has 17 amino acids. Germline loops: CDR1 SGHTA, CDR2 FQGNSA. The CDR3 protein is CASSFSGGSSGANVLTF. The DNA for the CDR3 is TGTGCCAGCAGCTTTAGCGGGGGGAGCTCTGGGGCCAACGTCCTGACTTTC.

The genes are TRBV7-9 and TRBJ1-4, with 12 positions matching TRBD1. This CDR3 has 16 amino acids. V gave up 4 bases and J gave up 8 bases; unmatched junction bases: 8. The germline V gene has CDR1 SEHNR and CDR2 FQNEAQ (reference sequence). CDR3 sequence (DNA): TGTGCCAGCAGCTGGGGACAGGGGGCTATTCTAGAAAAACTGTTTTTT. The encoded protein is CASSWGQGAILEKLFF.

The chain uses TRBV7-9 and TRBJ2-3, with D tentatively TRBD1 or TRBD2 (6 bases each). The germline CDR1 and CDR2 sequences are SEHNR and FQNEAQ (reference sequence). The ends were cut back, 6 bases at V and 3 bases at J, with 19 bases in the middle. CDR3 size: 16 residues. The DNA for the CDR3 is TGTGCCAGCAGACCGCCGCCCGGGGGCGGGACAGATACGCAGTATTTT. Its protein product is CASRPPPGGGTDTQYF.

This clonotype turned up a few times. J is TRBJ1-5 and V is TRBV12-3 or TRBV12-4, with D uncertain. The CDR3 runs 13 residues. V was trimmed by 7 bases and J by 6 bases, leaving 13 bases between them. The CDR3 DNA reads TGTGCCAGCACCCTACTTTCTGGTCAGCCCCAGCATTTT. Translation: CASTLLSGQPQHF.

This clonotype was seen more than once but under ten times. The CDR3 DNA reads TGCGCCAGCAGCCATCTTGGGCTGGGGGGCGGGAGGGCCTTGTCGGATGAGCAGTTCTTC. This gives the protein CASSHLGLGGGRALSDEQFF. This chain uses TRBV4-1 with TRBJ2-1; 9 bases align to TRBD2. This CDR3 has 20 amino acids. With 3 bases clipped from V and 8 bases from J, the junction kept 23 bases outside the gene matches. In germline, CDR1 is MGHRA, CDR2 YSYEKL.

The rearrangement joins TRBV27 to TRBJ2-5; D is tentatively TRBD1 or TRBD2 (5 bases each). Germline CDR1 is MNHEY and CDR2 is SMNVEV (reference sequence). CDR3 length: 15 residues. The V end was cut by 6 bases, the J end by 5 bases, with 19 bases between. Here the CDR3 DNA reads TGTGCCAGCAGGCCCGGGACGGAAGGGTGGGAGACCCAGTACTTC. It yields the protein CASRPGTEGWETQYF.

V gene TRBV20-1 combines with J gene TRBJ2-1; 8 bases line up with TRBD2. V lost 0 bases to trimming and J lost 2 bases; unmatched junction nucleotides: 3. CDR1 and CDR2 (germline): DFQATT, SNEGSKA (reference sequence). The CDR3 loop spans 15 amino acids. The CDR3 loop reads CSARDRAGAYNEQFF. The CDR3 nucleotides are TGCAGTGCTAGAGATCGAGCGGGGGCCTACAATGAGCAGTTCTTC.

The chain has TRBV10-2 and TRBJ2-3, with 8 bases matching TRBD1. Germline V gene lookup returns CDR1 WSHSY and CDR2 SAAADI. The junction had 5 bases not matched to a gene; V was cut back by 5 bases and J by 4 bases. The CDR3 spans 14 residues. The CDR3 here is CASSLTGEADTQYF. The CDR3 DNA reads TGCGCCAGCAGTTTGACAGGGGAAGCAGATACGCAGTATTTT.

The chain joins TRBV11-2 to TRBJ2-7; TRBD1 matches at 8 bases. This CDR3 comprises 14 residues. The germline V gene has CDR1 SGHAT and CDR2 FQNNGV. With 5 bases clipped from V and 3 bases from J, the junction kept 6 bases outside the gene matches. The CDR3: CASSPWTGSYEQYF. CDR3 bases: TGTGCCAGCAGCCCCTGGACAGGGAGCTACGAGCAGTACTTC.

In this sample, this clonotype turned up a few times. The rearrangement uses TRBV24-1 and TRBJ2-7; D call uncertain. V gave up 5 bases and J gave up 2 bases, with 9 bases separating them. The germline V gene has CDR1 KGHDR and CDR2 SFDVKD. The CDR3 runs 13 residues. The CDR3 sequence: CATSVGGTYEQYF. In DNA form, the CDR3 reads TGTGCCACCAGTGTTGGCGGAACCTACGAGCAGTACTTC.

This clonotype was picked up a small number of times. The rearrangement uses TRBV4-1 and TRBJ2-5, with D perhaps assigned TRBD1 or TRBD2 (5 bases each). Trimming left V 0 bases short and J 5 bases short, with 28 bases between. The germline V gene has CDR1 MGHRA and CDR2 YSYEKL. The CDR3 sequence is 20 residues long. This chain's CDR3 is CASSQERPGATAGPGETQYF. In DNA, the CDR3 is TGCGCCAGCAGCCAAGAACGGCCCGGGGCAACGGCGGGTCCAGGGGAGACCCAGTACTTC.

This clonotype was seen a few times. This chain connects TRBV19 to TRBJ2-5; D could derive from TRBD1 or TRBD2 (5 bases each). V dropped 3 bases and J dropped 3 bases, with 8 bases sitting between them. This CDR3 comprises 13 residues. Per the germline V gene, CDR1 is LNHDA and CDR2 is SQIVND (reference sequence). The CDR3 sequence is CASSIGGKETQYF. For the CDR3, the DNA is TGTGCCAGTAGTATTGGGGGAAAAGAGACCCAGTACTTC.

This clonotype turned up a few times. This chain links TRBV7-2 with TRBJ2-7, with a possible D match to TRBD1 (5 bases). Germline CDR1 and CDR2: SGHTA and FQGNSA. V was pared by 3 bases and J by 6 bases, with 9 bases between. The CDR3 length is 12 residues. DNA of the CDR3: TGTGCCAGCAGCTTGGGGCTCGTCGAGCAGTACTTC. Amino acids: CASSLGLVEQYF.

In its sample, this clonotype was seen once. This chain uses TRBV5-1 with TRBJ1-1; weak D call: TRBD1 (6 bases). V shed 4 bases and J shed 11 bases, with 18 bases lying between them. Germline V CDR1 and CDR2: SGHRS, YFSETQ. The CDR3 covers 13 residues. In DNA form, the CDR3 reads TGCGCCAGCAGCCTTGACAGGCGGGCGTGGGCTTTCTTT. Residues: CASSLDRRAWAFF. Full variable domain (rest looked up from reference TRBV5-1 and TRBJ1-1): KAGVTQTPRYLIKTRGQQVTLSCSPISGHRSVSWYQQTPGQGLQFLFEYFSETQRNKGNFPGRFSGRQFSNSRSEMNVSTLELGDSALYLCASSLDRRAWAFFGQGTRLTVV.

This clonotype was observed a handful of times. The V and J genes are TRBV7-8 and TRBJ2-3, with 7 positions matching TRBD1. The CDR3 extends over 15 amino acids. Germline V gene sequence: CDR1 SGHVS, CDR2 FQNEAQ. V lost 3 bases to trimming and J lost 6 bases; unmatched junction nucleotides: 9. CDR3 residues: CASSFPGGLRDTQYF. The DNA for the CDR3 is TGTGCCAGCAGCTTCCCAGGGGGTTTAAGGGATACGCAGTATTTT.